This TCR beta chain was sequenced in a study of blood T cell repertoires in COVID-19. Turning to the study itself: The origin of the acute and convalescent COVID-19 samples was the United States, Italy and Spain. In each case, the material was cDNA or gDNA derived from T cells, B-cell-depleted T cells, or PBMCs.

In the study's own analysis: Amplification with reference gene primers provided the estimates of nucleated cell counts. Using immunoSEQ multiplex PCR, the repertoire was profiled, and TCRdb retains in-frame clones only, with some absent. Clonal size and the V and J genes are those of that table, whereas D and trimming came from the DNA. The profile covers about 180,000 clones, with approximately 90% appearing a single time and around 1.9% taken by the ten largest. The ends lost 1 base at V and 2 bases at J; junction bases unmatched: 8. CDR1 is SGHTA and CDR2 is FQGNSA in the germline V gene. The CDR3 length is 16 residues.

The V gene is TRBV7-2, the J gene TRBJ2-7; 7 positions agree with TRBD1. The sequenced material came from peripheral blood. The sequence was obtained from a man aged 18 to 29 who had recovered from COVID-19. The chain's CDR3 is CASSLGMMGQPYEQYF. CDR3 nucleotides: TGTGCCAGCAGCTTAGGGATGATGGGACAGCCCTACGAGCAGTACTTC.